These 30 T cell receptor beta chains came from one sample sequenced in a study of cytomegalovirus exposure and HLA in healthy donors. PCR was performed using 60 Vbeta and 13 Jbeta primers. Sequenced by immunoSEQ multiplex PCR; TCRdb stores in-frame clones only, minus some. The sample holds 150,000 or so clones, around 78% seen once. Sequencing was carried out using PBMCs. The receptors were gathered from a woman aged 50 to 65 in good health and CMV-seropositive.

This clone has a handful of counts. The rearrangement links TRBV13 to TRBJ2-2; D is possibly TRBD1 (6 bases). Germline loops: CDR1 PRHDT, CDR2 FYEKMQ (reference sequence). With 5 bases removed from V and 1 base from J, the gap between germline ends came to 14 bases. The CDR3 spans 16 residues. CDR3 sequence: CASSPYREGNTGELFF. The CDR3 nucleotides read TGTGCCAGCAGCCCTTACAGGGAAGGGAACACCGGGGAGCTGTTTTTT.

This clone was observed a few times. The chain employs TRBV18 and TRBJ1-1; D call uncertain. This CDR3 has 15 amino acids. V was cut by 2 bases and J by 1 base, with 11 bases left in between. CDR1 and CDR2 (germline): KGHSH, LQKENI. CDR3 amino acids: CASSPSPSGNTEAFF. CDR3 bases: TGTGCCAGCTCACCAAGTCCTTCAGGGAACACTGAAGCTTTCTTT. Variable domain in full (rest from reference TRBV18 and TRBJ1-1): NAGVMQNPRHLVRRRGQEARLRCSPMKGHSHVYWYRQLPEEGLKFMVYLQKENIIDESGMPKERFSAEFPKEGPSILRIQQVVRGDSAAYFCASSPSPSGNTEAFFGQGTRLTVV.

The CDR3 loop is CASSPWTGATGNTIYF. For the CDR3, the DNA is TGTGCCAGCAGCCCGTGGACAGGGGCAACTGGAAACACCATATATTTT. The rearrangement joins TRBV5-6 to TRBJ1-3; 9 positions match TRBD1. The trim removed 4 bases at V and 2 bases at J, leaving 7 bases unmatched. The CDR3 is 16 residues long. Looked up from germline, CDR1 is SGHDT and CDR2 is YYEEEE.

The chain couples TRBV27 to TRBJ2-2; unclear D gene. Trimming took off 4 bases at V and 6 bases at J, with 9 bases between the two ends. The CDR3 extends over 13 amino acids. Per the germline V gene, CDR1 is MNHEY and CDR2 is SMNVEV (reference sequence). CDR3 coding DNA: TGTGCCAGCAGTTGGCAGTCCGCCGGGGAGCTGTTTTTT. Translation: CASSWQSAGELFF.

The V and J genes are TRBV27 and TRBJ1-5; 8 bases are a match to TRBD1. CDR1 and CDR2 (germline): MNHEY, SMNVEV (reference sequence). The CDR3 consists of 17 residues. J was trimmed by 7 bases and V by 1 base; bases with no gene match: 12. This CDR3 reads CASSLFLSDRGEQPQHF. The CDR3 nucleotides are TGTGCCAGCAGTTTATTCCTCAGTGACAGGGGTGAACAGCCCCAGCATTTT.

This sequence joins TRBV11-2 and TRBJ2-7; tentative D call: TRBD1 (6 bases). V was pared by 2 bases and J by 6 bases, with 17 bases between. This CDR3 spans 15 amino acids. CDR1 SGHAT and CDR2 FQNNGV come from the germline V gene. The CDR3 spells CASSLPRTGIFEQYF. The CDR3 DNA is TGTGCCAGCAGCTTACCGAGAACAGGGATCTTCGAGCAGTACTTC.

The chain recombines TRBV7-6 with TRBJ1-1; 9 bases are a match to TRBD1. The germline gives CDR1 SGHVS, CDR2 FNYEAQ. V gave up 5 bases and J gave up 0 bases; unmatched junction bases: 7. This CDR3 has 16 residues. The CDR3 sequence: CASSKRQGDLNTEAFF. The CDR3 region has the DNA TGTGCCAGCAGCAAACGACAGGGGGACTTGAACACTGAAGCTTTCTTT.

The chain uses TRBV7-3 and TRBJ2-1, with TRBD2 as a possible D gene (5 bases). The CDR3 is 15 residues long. Germline V lookup: CDR1 SGHTA, CDR2 FQGTGA. V was pared by 1 base and J by 4 bases, with 11 bases between. The CDR3 loop reads CASSLRSGLYNEQFF. The CDR3 DNA reads as TGTGCCAGCAGCTTAAGGAGCGGACTGTACAATGAGCAGTTCTTC.

A few counts support this clone. The gene calls are TRBV7-2 and TRBJ2-3, with a weak D call TRBD1 (5 bases). V was cut by 5 bases and J by 6 bases, with 15 bases left in between. CDR3 length: 14 amino acids. Germline V CDR1 and CDR2: SGHTA, FQGNSA. For the CDR3, the DNA is TGTGCCAGCAGCCCCCAGGGTACTGGGGATACGCAGTATTTT. Its protein product is CASSPQGTGDTQYF.

The table lists this clone with a count of one. The chain combines TRBV4-2 with TRBJ2-5; 7 bases are shared with TRBD1. CDR1 is LGHNA, CDR2 YNFKEQ, per germline. Losses at the gene ends were 4 bases for V and 2 bases for J; bases not matched to a gene: 10. The CDR3 consists of 16 residues. The CDR3 loop reads CASSRTSTGSQETQYF. For the CDR3, the DNA is TGTGCCAGCAGCCGGACCTCGACAGGGAGTCAAGAGACCCAGTACTTC.

The genes are TRBV7-3 and TRBJ1-1, with TRBD1 matching over 7 bases. Germline CDR1 and CDR2: SGHTA and FQGTGA. Trimming at V came to 4 bases and at J to 1 base, leaving 9 bases not matched to a gene. This CDR3 spans 16 amino acids. The CDR3 DNA sequence: TGTGCCAGCAGCTCCCGACAGGGTGGGGGGAACACTGAAGCTTTCTTT. As protein: CASSSRQGGGNTEAFF.

This clone was detected only once. This rearrangement joins TRBV9 to TRBJ1-4; D is unresolved. Trimming removed 2 bases at V and 0 bases at J, with 11 bases between. The CDR3 is 16 amino acids. Germline V CDR1 and CDR2: SGDLS, YYNGEE. The CDR3 spells CASSVEAVTTNEKLFF. DNA of the CDR3: TGTGCCAGCAGCGTCGAGGCGGTGACAACTAATGAAAAACTGTTTTTT.

This chain joins TRBV19 and TRBJ2-1; the match to TRBD1 covers 7 bases. Germline CDR1 reads LNHDA; CDR2 reads SQIVND (reference sequence). Losses at the gene ends were 6 bases for V and 4 bases for J; bases not matched to a gene: 12. The CDR3 is 16 residues long. CDR3 in amino acids: CASRENGQEYYNEQFF. The CDR3, as DNA: TGTGCCAGTAGGGAGAATGGACAGGAGTATTACAATGAGCAGTTCTTC.

The rearrangement links TRBV5-3 to TRBJ2-7; 12 bases map to TRBD1. TRBV5-3 is treated as an ORF (open reading frame) with a function not yet certain. This CDR3 contains 16 residues. The V gene end was trimmed by 4 bases and the J gene end by 5 bases; junction bases not matched to a gene: 10. CDR3 nucleotide sequence: TGTGCCAGAAGCCTACTCGGGACAGGGGGCCGAAACGAGCAGTACTTC. Amino acid sequence: CARSLLGTGGRNEQYF.

The chain links TRBV28 to TRBJ1-4, with D possibly being TRBD1 (6 bases). Trimming took 5 bases from V and 6 from J, leaving 16 bases between them. The CDR3 covers 15 residues. CDR1 is MDHEN, CDR2 SYDVKM, per germline. In nucleotides, the CDR3 is TGTGCCAGCAGTCACTCTCAGGGGCTGTATGAAAAACTGTTTTTT. It specifies CASSHSQGLYEKLFF.

V gene TRBV9 combines with J gene TRBJ1-2; 7 nucleotides line up with TRBD1. There are 14 residues in the CDR3. V dropped 4 bases and J dropped 3; count of bases not matched to a gene: 6. Germline CDR1 and CDR2: SGDLS and YYNGEE. The CDR3 DNA reads TGTGCCAGCAGCAGACAGGGCCCGGACTATGGCTACACCTTC. This gives the protein CASSRQGPDYGYTF.

The chain links TRBV19 to TRBJ1-2, with D unresolved. The CDR3 spans 14 residues. Germline V gives CDR1 LNHDA, CDR2 SQIVND (reference sequence). V lost 4 bases and J 4 bases, leaving 13 bases between the germline ends. The DNA for the CDR3 is TGTGCCAGTAGTACGGCGGCGGAGAGCTATGGCTACACCTTC. It specifies CASSTAAESYGYTF.

Concerning this clone itself: Compared with germline, one end of the junction differs, possibly owing to a read error. The chain recombines TRBV19 with TRBJ1-4; the D gene is possibly TRBD1 (6 bases). Germline CDR1 LNHDA, CDR2 SQIVND (reference sequence). The CDR3 has 15 amino acids. The CDR3 spells CACSSWTDFNEKLFF. DNA for the CDR3: TGTGCCTGTAGTTCGTGGACAGACTTTAATGAAAAACTGTTTTTT.

The chain recombines TRBV19 with TRBJ1-5; TRBD1 agrees at 8 bases. The CDR3 length is 14 residues. Looked up from germline, CDR1 is LNHDA and CDR2 is SQIVND (reference sequence). J gave up 7 bases and V 5 bases, and 7 bases lay outside the gene matches. The CDR3 bases are TGTGCCAGTAGTGGAACAGGGGGTAGGCAGCCCCAGCATTTT. It is translated as CASSGTGGRQPQHF.

The chain joins TRBV5-1 to TRBJ1-1, with D maybe TRBD1 (6 bases). CDR3 length: 13 amino acids. V lost 7 bases to trimming and J lost 0 bases, with 10 bases between them. Per the germline V gene, CDR1 is SGHRS and CDR2 is YFSETQ. The CDR3, as DNA: TGCGCCAGCGCCGGACAGATGAACACTGAAGCTTTCTTT. Residues: CASAGQMNTEAFF.

The genes are TRBV6-5 and TRBJ2-3, with 8 bases aligning to TRBD2. Losses at the gene ends were 0 bases for V and 4 bases for J; bases not matched to a gene: 0. The germline gives CDR1 MNHEY, CDR2 SVGAGI. This CDR3 has 14 amino acids. The DNA of the CDR3 is TGTGCCAGCAGTTACTCCGGGAGGGCAGATACGCAGTATTTT. Protein product: CASSYSGRADTQYF.

This rearrangement joins TRBV6-1 to TRBJ2-7; 8 bases map to TRBD1. V gave up 7 bases and J gave up 4 bases; unmatched junction bases: 12. This CDR3 has 15 amino acids. Looked up from germline, CDR1 is MNHNS and CDR2 is SASEGT. The CDR3 DNA sequence: TGTGCCAGCACCCAAACCCTCAGGGGGCCGTACGAGCAGTACTTC. Protein product: CASTQTLRGPYEQYF.

The chain recombines TRBV30 with TRBJ1-4; 7 nucleotides align to TRBD1. The germline CDR1 and CDR2 sequences are GTSNPN and SVGIG (reference sequence). With 2 bases clipped from V and 8 bases from J, the junction kept 5 bases outside the gene matches. The CDR3 is 13 residues long. The CDR3 DNA reads TGTGCCTGGAGTTCCACAGGGGAGGAAAAACTGTTTTTT. Its translation: CAWSSTGEEKLFF.

The CDR3 loop reads CASSLTGVRGYTF. The CDR3 DNA sequence: TGTGCCAGCAGTTTGACAGGGGTGCGTGGCTACACCTTC. The chain couples TRBV27 to TRBJ1-2, with 8 bases aligning to TRBD1. CDR1 and CDR2 from the germline V gene are MNHEY and SMNVEV (reference sequence). The J segment lost 7 bases and the V segment lost 3 bases, leaving 4 bases of the junction unmatched. The CDR3 runs 13 residues.

This rearrangement joins TRBV11-3 to TRBJ2-2; 10 nucleotides agree with TRBD1. The CDR3 spans 17 residues. CDR1 and CDR2 (germline): SGHNT, YENEEA. Unmatched junction bases numbered 9, after V lost 4 bases and J lost 4 bases. The CDR3 DNA reads as TGTGCCAGCAGCTCGGGACAGGGGCGGGGGCGCACCGGGGAGCTGTTTTTT. It translates to CASSSGQGRGRTGELFF. The whole variable domain, filled in from reference TRBV11-3 and TRBJ2-2, reads EAGVVQSPRYKIIEKKQPVAFWCNPISGHNTLYWYLQNLGQGPELLIRYENEEAVDDSQLPKDRFSAERLKGVDSTLKIQPAELGDSAVYLCASSSGQGRGRTGELFFGEGSRLTVL.

The chain carries TRBV29-1 and TRBJ2-3, with 8 nucleotides matching TRBD1. The CDR3 extends over 15 amino acids. Germline CDR1 reads SQVTM; CDR2 reads ANQGSEA. V dropped 6 bases and J dropped 1; count of bases not matched to a gene: 9. In nucleotides, the CDR3 is TGCAGCGTCATAGGACAGGGTCTACGCACAGATACGCAGTATTTT. It translates to CSVIGQGLRTDTQYF.

This clone was found once. The J gene is TRBJ2-7, the V gene TRBV7-9; D possibly corresponds to TRBD1 (6 bases). The germline V gene encodes CDR1 SEHNR and CDR2 FQNEAQ (reference sequence). The germline V and J ends were trimmed by 4 bases and 5 bases, with 15 bases remaining between them. CDR3 size: 14 residues. DNA of the CDR3: TGTGCCAGCAGCTATGGGGGCAGGGCTCACGAGCAGTACTTC. Protein product: CASSYGGRAHEQYF.

V usage is TRBV2 and J usage is TRBJ2-5, with TRBD1 identical over 7 bases. With V trimmed by 9 bases and J by 1 base, 2 bases remained unmatched. Germline CDR1 SNHLY, CDR2 FYNNEI. The CDR3 extends over 12 amino acids. CDR3 sequence: CASDRVQETQYF. CDR3 nucleotides: TGTGCCAGTGACAGGGTCCAAGAGACCCAGTACTTC. Complete variable domain (other parts from reference TRBV2 and TRBJ2-5): EPEVTQTPSHQVTQMGQEVILRCVPISNHLYFYWYRQILGQKVEFLVSFYNNEISEKSEIFDDQFSVERPDGSNFTLKIRSTKLEDSAMYFCASDRVQETQYFGPGTRLLVL.

This clone was counted only a few times. The chain is built from TRBV28 and TRBJ2-2, with TRBD2 matching 7 bases. The V and J ends lost 3 bases and 5 bases, in that order; junction bases with no gene match: 6. The CDR3 totals 15 residues. The germline V gene encodes CDR1 MDHEN and CDR2 SYDVKM. The CDR3 DNA reads as TGTGCCAGCAGTTTGTGGGGGGGGAGAACCGGGGAGCTGTTTTTT. Its protein product is CASSLWGGRTGELFF.

This clone has only one observation. The V and J genes are TRBV6-1 and TRBJ2-3; D might be TRBD2 (6 bases). Germline CDR1 and CDR2: MNHNS and SASEGT. Trimming cost V 3 bases and J 4 bases, with 14 bases left between them. The CDR3 has 15 residues. The CDR3 protein is CASSDGPSAADTQYF. CDR3 nucleotide sequence: TGTGCCAGCAGTGACGGTCCTAGCGCCGCAGATACGCAGTATTTT.